The T cell receptor beta chain described here comes from a study of shared clonotypes between healthy human individuals. There are 13 residues in the CDR3. Looked up from germline, CDR1 is SGHRS and CDR2 is YFSETQ. V lost 6 bases to trimming and J lost 3 bases, with 10 bases between them. Sequencing used immunoSEQ multiplex PCR; TCRdb keeps in-frame clones, though not all of them. The top ten clones hold about 25% of a sample with hundreds of thousands of clones, 92% of them seen once. CD45RO negativity and positive selection for CCR7 defined naive CD8 cells, a population that excluded terminally differentiated effector memory CD45RA+ cells.

Sequencing was done on a sample of naive CD8+ T cells sorted from blood. The V gene is TRBV5-1, the J gene TRBJ2-1; the D gene is possibly TRBD2 (6 bases). The clonotype originates from a man aged 25-40 years in good health. The chain's CDR3 is CASTWRDYNEQFF. The DNA for the CDR3 is TGCGCCAGCACCTGGCGGGACTACAATGAGCAGTTCTTC.